This T cell receptor beta chain came from a study of blood T cell repertoires in COVID-19. Study information: Spain, Italy and the United States supplied samples that represented acute and convalescent COVID-19. PBMCs, B-cell-depleted T cells, or T cells provided the cDNA or gDNA that made up the material.

In the original workflow: Nucleated cell counts were estimated from reference gene primer amplification. Only in-frame clones appear in the TCRdb table, and some are missing; sequencing was by immunoSEQ multiplex PCR. V and J calls and clone size are those listed in that table; D and trimming were worked out from the DNA. Of some 490,000 clones in the sample, approximately 85% are singletons; the top ten hold roughly 3.2%. This clonotype was obtained from a human donor in a cohort sampled during active COVID-19. The sample comprised peripheral blood.

CDR3 region: CATSSEREGSTDTQYF. Here the CDR3 DNA reads TGTGCCACCAGCTCAGAGCGGGAGGGTAGCACAGATACGCAGTATTTT. The chain recombines TRBV15 with TRBJ2-3, with 10 positions matching TRBD2. V was pared by 5 bases and J by 0 bases, with 5 bases of the junction left unmatched. Germline V CDR1 and CDR2: LNHNV, YYDKDF (reference sequence). This CDR3 has 16 residues.